The clone carrying this T cell receptor (beta chain) was detected only once. This sample is drawn from a study of blood T cell repertoires in COVID-19. Turning to the study itself: From T cells, B-cell-depleted T cells, or PBMCs came the material, which was cDNA or gDNA.

Per the study methods: The assay estimated nucleated cells by amplifying reference gene primers. The assay was immunoSEQ multiplex PCR, and TCRdb's table has in-frame clones only and misses some. Clonal size and the V and J genes are those of that table, whereas D and trimming came from the DNA. The data contain roughly 240,000 clones, about 80% of them seen just once; the ten biggest clones take up 1.5% to 2%. Trimming took off 3 bases at V and 7 bases at J, with 16 bases between the two ends. Germline CDR1 reads MNHNS; CDR2 reads SASEGT. The CDR3 is made up of 14 amino acids. This clonotype was sampled from a woman older than 75 with acute or convalescent COVID-19. The V gene is TRBV6-1, the J gene TRBJ2-7; TRBD2 might be the D (6 bases). Specimen: peripheral blood. The CDR3 region is CASSERGPVREQYF. CDR3 DNA: TGTGCCAGCAGTGAGCGGGGCCCAGTGAGGGAGCAGTACTTC.